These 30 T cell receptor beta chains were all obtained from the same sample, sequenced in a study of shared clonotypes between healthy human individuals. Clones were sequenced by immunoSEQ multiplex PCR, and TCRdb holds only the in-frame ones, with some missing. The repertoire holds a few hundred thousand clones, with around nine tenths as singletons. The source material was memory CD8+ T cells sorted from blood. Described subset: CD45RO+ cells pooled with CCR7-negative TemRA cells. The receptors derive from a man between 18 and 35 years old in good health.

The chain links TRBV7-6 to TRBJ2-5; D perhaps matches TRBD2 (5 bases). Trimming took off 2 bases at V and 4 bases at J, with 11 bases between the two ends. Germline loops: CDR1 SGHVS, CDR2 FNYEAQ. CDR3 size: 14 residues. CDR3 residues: CASSLTRSVETQYF. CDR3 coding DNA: TGTGCCAGCAGCTTAACTAGGTCCGTAGAGACCCAGTACTTC.

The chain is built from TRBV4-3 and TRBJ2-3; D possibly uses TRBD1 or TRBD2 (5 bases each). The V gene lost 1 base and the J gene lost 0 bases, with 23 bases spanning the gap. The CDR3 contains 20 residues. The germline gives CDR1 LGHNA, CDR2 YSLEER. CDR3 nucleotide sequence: TGCGCCAGCAGCCAAGCGGAGGTGGGGGAAGGGACCATAAGCACAGATACGCAGTATTTT. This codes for CASSQAEVGEGTISTDTQYF.

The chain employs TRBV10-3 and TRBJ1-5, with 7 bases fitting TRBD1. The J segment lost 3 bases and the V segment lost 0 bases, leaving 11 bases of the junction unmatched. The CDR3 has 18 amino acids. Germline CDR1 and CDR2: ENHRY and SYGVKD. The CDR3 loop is CAISESVMAGGVNQPQHF. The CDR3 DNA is TGTGCCATCAGTGAGTCAGTTATGGCAGGGGGAGTCAATCAGCCCCAGCATTTT.

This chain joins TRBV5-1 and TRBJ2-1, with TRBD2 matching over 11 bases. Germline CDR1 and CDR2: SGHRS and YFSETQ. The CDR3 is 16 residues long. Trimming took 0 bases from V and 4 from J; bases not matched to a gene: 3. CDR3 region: CASSLVGTSGYNEQFF. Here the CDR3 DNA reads TGCGCCAGCAGCTTGGTGGGGACTAGCGGTTACAATGAGCAGTTCTTC.

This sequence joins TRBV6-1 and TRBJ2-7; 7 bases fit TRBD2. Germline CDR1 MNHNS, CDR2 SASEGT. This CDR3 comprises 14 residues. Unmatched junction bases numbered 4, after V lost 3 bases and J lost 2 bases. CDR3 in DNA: TGTGCCAGCAGTGAGGCTAGCGGTCCCTACGAGCAGTACTTC. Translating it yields CASSEASGPYEQYF.

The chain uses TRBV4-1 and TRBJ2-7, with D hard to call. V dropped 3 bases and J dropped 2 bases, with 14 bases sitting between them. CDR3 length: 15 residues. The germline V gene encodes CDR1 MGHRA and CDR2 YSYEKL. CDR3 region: CASSQALSPPYEQYF. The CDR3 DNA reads TGCGCCAGCAGCCAGGCCCTAAGTCCCCCCTACGAGCAGTACTTC.

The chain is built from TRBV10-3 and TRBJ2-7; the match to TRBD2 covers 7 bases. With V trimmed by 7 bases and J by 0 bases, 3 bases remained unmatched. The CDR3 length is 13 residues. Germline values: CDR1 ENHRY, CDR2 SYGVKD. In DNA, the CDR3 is TGTGCCATCACGGGAGGTAGCTCCTACGAGCAGTACTTC. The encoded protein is CAITGGSSYEQYF.

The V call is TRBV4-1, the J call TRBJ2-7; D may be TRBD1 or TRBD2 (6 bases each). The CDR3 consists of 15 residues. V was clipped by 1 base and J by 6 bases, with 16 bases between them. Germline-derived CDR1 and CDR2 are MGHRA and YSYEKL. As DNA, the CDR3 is TGCGCCAGCAGCCAAGTGGAGGGGGGCTCGGGCGAGCAGTACTTC. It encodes CASSQVEGGSGEQYF.

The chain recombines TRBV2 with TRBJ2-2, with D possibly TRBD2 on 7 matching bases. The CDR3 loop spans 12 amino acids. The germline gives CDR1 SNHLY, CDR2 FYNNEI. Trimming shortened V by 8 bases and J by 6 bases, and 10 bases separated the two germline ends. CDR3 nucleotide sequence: TGTGCCAGCGGGGGGGCGCCCGGGGAGCTGTTTTTT. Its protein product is CASGGAPGELFF.

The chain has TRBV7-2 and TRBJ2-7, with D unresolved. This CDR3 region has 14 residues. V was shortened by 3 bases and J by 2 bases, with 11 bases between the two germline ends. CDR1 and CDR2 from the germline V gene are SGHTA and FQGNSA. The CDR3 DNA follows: TGTGCCAGCAGCTTCAGCCCAGCCCCCTACGAGCAGTACTTC. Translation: CASSFSPAPYEQYF.

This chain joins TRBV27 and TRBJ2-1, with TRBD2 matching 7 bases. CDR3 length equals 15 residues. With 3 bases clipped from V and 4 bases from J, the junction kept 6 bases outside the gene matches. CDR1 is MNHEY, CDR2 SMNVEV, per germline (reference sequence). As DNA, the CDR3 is TGTGCCAGCAGTTTTGGTCTAGCGGTATACAATGAGCAGTTCTTC. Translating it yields CASSFGLAVYNEQFF.

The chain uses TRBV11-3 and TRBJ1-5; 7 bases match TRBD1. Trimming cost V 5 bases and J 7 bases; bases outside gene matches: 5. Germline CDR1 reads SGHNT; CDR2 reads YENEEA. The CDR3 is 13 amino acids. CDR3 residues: CASSRTGEQPQHF. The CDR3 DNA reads TGTGCCAGCAGCCGGACAGGTGAGCAGCCCCAGCATTTT.

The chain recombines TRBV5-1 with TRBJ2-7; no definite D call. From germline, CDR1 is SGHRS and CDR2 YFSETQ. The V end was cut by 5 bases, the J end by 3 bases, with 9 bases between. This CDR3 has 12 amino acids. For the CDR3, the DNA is TGCGCCAGCAGTTCCAATATCTACGAGCAGTACTTC. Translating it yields CASSSNIYEQYF.

CDR3 nucleotides: TGTGCCAGCCGAGACTACCCCACAGATACGCAGTATTTT. This sequence encodes CASRDYPTDTQYF. The rearrangement joins TRBV6-4 to TRBJ2-3, with D tentatively TRBD2 (5 bases). The V end lost 8 bases, the J end lost 2 bases, and 11 bases lay between the germline ends. Germline CDR1 MRHNA, CDR2 SNTAGT. This CDR3 region has 13 residues.

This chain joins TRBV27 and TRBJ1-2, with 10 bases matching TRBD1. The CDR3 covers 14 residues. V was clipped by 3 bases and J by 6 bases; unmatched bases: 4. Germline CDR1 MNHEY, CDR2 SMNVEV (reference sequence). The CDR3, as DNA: TGTGCCAGCAGTTTGGGGGGACAGGGGCATGGCTACACCTTC. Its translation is CASSLGGQGHGYTF.

The CDR3 region is CASSQGGRGGYETQYF. As DNA, the CDR3 is TGCGCCAGCAGCCAAGGGGGGCGAGGGGGCTATGAGACCCAGTACTTC. The chain is built from TRBV4-1 and TRBJ2-5, with 7 bases identical to TRBD1. Germline V gives CDR1 MGHRA, CDR2 YSYEKL. This CDR3 has 16 residues. The V and J ends lost 1 base and 5 bases, in that order; junction bases with no gene match: 10.

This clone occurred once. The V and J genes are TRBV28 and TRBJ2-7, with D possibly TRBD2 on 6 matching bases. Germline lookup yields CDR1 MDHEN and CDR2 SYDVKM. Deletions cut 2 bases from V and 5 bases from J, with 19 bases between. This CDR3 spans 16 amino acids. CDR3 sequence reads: CASSLPVTLGLHEQYF. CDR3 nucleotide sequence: TGTGCCAGCAGTTTACCAGTCACCCTGGGACTTCACGAGCAGTACTTC.

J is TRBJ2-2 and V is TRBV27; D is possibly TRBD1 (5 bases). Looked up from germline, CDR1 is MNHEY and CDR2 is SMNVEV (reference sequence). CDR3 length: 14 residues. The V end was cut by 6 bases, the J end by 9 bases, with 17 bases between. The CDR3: CASSSPYRTRELFF. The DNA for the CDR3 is TGTGCCAGCAGCTCCCCCTACAGGACCCGGGAGCTGTTTTTT.

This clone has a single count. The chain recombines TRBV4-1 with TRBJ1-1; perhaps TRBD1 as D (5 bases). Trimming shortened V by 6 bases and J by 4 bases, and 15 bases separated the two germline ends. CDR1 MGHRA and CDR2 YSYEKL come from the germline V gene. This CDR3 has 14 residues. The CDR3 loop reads CASRLQGSGTEAFF. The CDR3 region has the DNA TGCGCCAGCAGGCTGCAGGGCTCGGGCACTGAAGCTTTCTTT.

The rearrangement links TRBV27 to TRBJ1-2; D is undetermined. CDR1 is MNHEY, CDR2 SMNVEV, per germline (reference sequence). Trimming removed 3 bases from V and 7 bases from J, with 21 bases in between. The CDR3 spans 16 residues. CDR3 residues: CASSLTRHPGVSGYTF. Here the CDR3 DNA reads TGTGCCAGCAGTTTGACCCGCCATCCGGGAGTTAGTGGCTACACCTTC.

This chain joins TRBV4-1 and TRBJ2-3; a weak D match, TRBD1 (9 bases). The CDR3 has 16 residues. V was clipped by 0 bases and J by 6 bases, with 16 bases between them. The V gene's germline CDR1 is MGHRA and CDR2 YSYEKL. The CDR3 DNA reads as TGCGCCAGCAGCCAAGATAGCGGGACAGGGATGGATACGCAGTATTTT. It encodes CASSQDSGTGMDTQYF.

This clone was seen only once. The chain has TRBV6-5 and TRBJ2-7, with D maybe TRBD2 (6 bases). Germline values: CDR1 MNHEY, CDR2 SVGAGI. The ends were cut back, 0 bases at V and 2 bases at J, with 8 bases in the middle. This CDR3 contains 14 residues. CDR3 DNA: TGTGCCAGCAGTTACTCAGCTAGCGCCTACGAGCAGTACTTC. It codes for CASSYSASAYEQYF.

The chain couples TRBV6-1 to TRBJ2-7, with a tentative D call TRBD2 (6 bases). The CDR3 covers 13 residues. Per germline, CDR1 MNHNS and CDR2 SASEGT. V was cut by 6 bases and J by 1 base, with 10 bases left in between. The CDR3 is CASRGLASYEQYF. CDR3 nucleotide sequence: TGTGCCAGCAGGGGACTGGCGTCCTACGAGCAGTACTTC.

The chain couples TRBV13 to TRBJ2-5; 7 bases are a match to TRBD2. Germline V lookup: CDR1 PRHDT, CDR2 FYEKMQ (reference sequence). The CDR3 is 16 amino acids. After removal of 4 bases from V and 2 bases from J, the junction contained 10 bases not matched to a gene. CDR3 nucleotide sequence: TGTGCCAGCAGCTCCACCGGGACTAAAGTTCAAGAGACCCAGTACTTC. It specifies CASSSTGTKVQETQYF.

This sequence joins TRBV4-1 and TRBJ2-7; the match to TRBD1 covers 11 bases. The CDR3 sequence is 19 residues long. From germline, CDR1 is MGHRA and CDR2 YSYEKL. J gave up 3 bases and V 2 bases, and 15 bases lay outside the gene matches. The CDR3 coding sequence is TGCGCCAGCAGCCAATTTTTGAATAGGTGGACAGGGGGCTACTACGAGCAGTACTTC. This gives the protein CASSQFLNRWTGGYYEQYF.

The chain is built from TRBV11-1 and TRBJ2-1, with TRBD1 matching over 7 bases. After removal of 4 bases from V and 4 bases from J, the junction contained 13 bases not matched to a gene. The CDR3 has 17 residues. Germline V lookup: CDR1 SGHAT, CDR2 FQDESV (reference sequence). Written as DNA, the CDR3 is TGTGCCAGCAGCTCTTATAGGGGGACAGAGAATTACAATGAGCAGTTCTTC. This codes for CASSSYRGTENYNEQFF.

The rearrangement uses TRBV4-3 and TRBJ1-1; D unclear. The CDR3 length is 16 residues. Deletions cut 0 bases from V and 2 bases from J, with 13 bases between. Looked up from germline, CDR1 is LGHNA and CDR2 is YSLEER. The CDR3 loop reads CASSQDLRQPNTEAFF. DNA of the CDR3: TGCGCCAGCAGCCAAGATCTTCGGCAGCCTAACACTGAAGCTTTCTTT.

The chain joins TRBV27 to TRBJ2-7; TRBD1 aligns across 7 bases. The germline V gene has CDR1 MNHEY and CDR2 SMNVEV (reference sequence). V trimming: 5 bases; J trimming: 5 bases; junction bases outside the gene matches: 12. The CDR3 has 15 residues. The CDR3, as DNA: TGTGCCAGCAGTGACAGGGTTACTTATATTGACGAGCAGTACTTC. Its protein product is CASSDRVTYIDEQYF.

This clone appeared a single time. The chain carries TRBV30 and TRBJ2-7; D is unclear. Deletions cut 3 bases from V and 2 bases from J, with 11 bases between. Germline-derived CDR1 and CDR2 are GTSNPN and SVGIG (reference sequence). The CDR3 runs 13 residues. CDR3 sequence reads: CAWSGTNPYEQYF. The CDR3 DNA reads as TGTGCCTGGAGCGGCACTAACCCCTACGAGCAGTACTTC.

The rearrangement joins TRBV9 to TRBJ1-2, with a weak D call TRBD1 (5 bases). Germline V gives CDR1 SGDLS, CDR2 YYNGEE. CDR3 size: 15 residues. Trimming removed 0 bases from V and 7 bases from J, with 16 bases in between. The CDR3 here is CASSVVCWGSGGYTF. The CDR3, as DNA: TGTGCCAGCAGCGTAGTTTGTTGGGGGAGCGGTGGCTACACCTTC. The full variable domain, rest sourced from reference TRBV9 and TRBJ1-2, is DSGVTQTPKHLITATGQRVTLRCSPRSGDLSVYWYQQSLDQGLQFLIQYYNGEERAKGNILERFSAQQFPDLHSELNLSSLELGDSALYFCASSVVCWGSGGYTFGSGTRLTVV.